This T cell receptor (beta chain) was sequenced for a study of tissue T cells after allogeneic stem cell transplantation. By frequency in the sample, this clone is medium-sized. Any gene name here is a mouse gene name. The CDR3 end lies 1 residue beyond the end of the read and is filled in from the germline J gene. Only in-frame clones appear in the TCRdb table, and some are missing; sequencing was by immunoSEQ multiplex PCR. This table holds approximately 4,500 clones, 45% to 50% found once. Trimming cost V 1 base and J 4 bases, with 9 bases left between them. Per germline, CDR1 NNHNN and CDR2 SYGAGS (reference sequence). This CDR3 is 14 amino acids long. Noted time point: mouse harvest day 14 after allogeneic transplant. Tail vein injection delivered 10^7 T-cell-depleted bone marrow cells and 10^6 splenic CD5+ T cells. Mice had MHC-mismatched B6 into BALB/c GVHD, sampled day 7 or 14.

This TCR was recovered from a female BALB/c mouse given C57BL/6 T cells with graft-versus-host disease after an allogeneic hematopoietic cell transplant. Sequencing input: gut tissue. The chain employs TRBV13-2 and TRBJ1-3; D perhaps matches TRBD1 (5 bases). CDR3 loop: CASGDPGWGNTLYF. CDR3 DNA (partial): TGTGCCAGCGGTGATCCAGGGTGGGGAAATACGCTCTAT.